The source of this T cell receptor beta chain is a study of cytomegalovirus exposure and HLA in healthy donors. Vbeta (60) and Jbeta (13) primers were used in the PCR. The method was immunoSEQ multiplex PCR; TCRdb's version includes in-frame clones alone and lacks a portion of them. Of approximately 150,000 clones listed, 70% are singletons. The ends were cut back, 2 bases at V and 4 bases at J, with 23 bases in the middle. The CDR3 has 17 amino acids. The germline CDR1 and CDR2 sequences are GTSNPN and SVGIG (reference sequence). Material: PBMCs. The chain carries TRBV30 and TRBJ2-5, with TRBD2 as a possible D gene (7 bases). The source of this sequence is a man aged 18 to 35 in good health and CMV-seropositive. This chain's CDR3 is CAWSPLTAGAGGETQYF. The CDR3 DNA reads TGTGCCTGGAGTCCCCTTACGGCGGGGGCCGGGGGAGAGACCCAGTACTTC.